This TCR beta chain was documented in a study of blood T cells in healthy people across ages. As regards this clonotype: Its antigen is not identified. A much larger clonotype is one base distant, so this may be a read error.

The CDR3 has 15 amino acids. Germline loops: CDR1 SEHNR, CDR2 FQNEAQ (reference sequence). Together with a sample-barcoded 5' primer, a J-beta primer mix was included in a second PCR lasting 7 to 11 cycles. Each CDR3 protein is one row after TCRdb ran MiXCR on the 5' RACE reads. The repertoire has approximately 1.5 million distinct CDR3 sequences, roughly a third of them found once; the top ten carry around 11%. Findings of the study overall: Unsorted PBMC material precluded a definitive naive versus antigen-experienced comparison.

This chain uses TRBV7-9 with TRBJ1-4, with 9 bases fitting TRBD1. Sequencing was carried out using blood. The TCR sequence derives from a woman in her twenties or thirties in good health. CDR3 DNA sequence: TGTGCCGGCAGCCCTAGGACAGGGGAGGCCGAAAAACTGTTTTTT. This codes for CAGSPRTGEAEKLFF.